This TCR beta chain was identified during a study of follicular helper T cells after annual influenza vaccination. Background on the study: Some donors were sampled over the 2013-2014, 2014-2015 and 2015-2016 vaccinations.

Points on this clone: Its antigen is not known.

General study results and limits: ICOS+CD38+ cTfh clonality change tracked circulating plasmablast frequency change. Most later recoveries of Day 7 ICOS+CD38+ clones were ICOS-CD38- cTfh.

The sample's time point: 2015-2016 season, pre-vaccination. Between roughly 35 and 100 mL of blood was drawn per time point. TCRdb keeps only in-frame clones here, not all; method: immunoSEQ multiplex PCR. The table lists 13,000 to 15,000 clones, more than 65% of them singletons. The V end lost 3 bases, the J end lost 7 bases, and 10 bases lay between the germline ends. From germline, CDR1 is SGHAT and CDR2 FQNNGV. This CDR3 spans 13 amino acids. The V gene is TRBV11-2, the J gene TRBJ2-4; D is undetermined. The sample here was CXCR5- memory CD4+ T cells sorted from blood, taken on the day of influenza vaccination. The clonotype comes from an adult who received the influenza vaccine. The CDR3 coding sequence is TGTGCCAGCAGCTTGCTAGGGATCAACATTCAGTACTTC. This codes for CASSLLGINIQYF. Supplemented by reference TRBV11-2 and TRBJ2-4, the full variable domain reads EAGVAQSPRYKIIEKRQSVAFWCNPISGHATLYWYQQILGQGPKLLIQFQNNGVVDDSQLPKDRFSAERLKGVDSTLKIQPAKLEDSAVYLCASSLLGINIQYFGAGTRLSVL.